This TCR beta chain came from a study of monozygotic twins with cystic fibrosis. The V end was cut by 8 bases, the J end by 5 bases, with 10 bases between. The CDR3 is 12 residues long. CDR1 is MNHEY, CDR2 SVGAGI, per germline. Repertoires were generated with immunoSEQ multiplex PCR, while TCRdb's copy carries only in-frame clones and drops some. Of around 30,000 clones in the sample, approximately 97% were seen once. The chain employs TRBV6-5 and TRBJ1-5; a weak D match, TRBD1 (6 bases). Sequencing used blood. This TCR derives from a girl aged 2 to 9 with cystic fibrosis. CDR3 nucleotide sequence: TGTGCCAGCGGGACAACCGATCAGCCCCAGCATTTT. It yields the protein CASGTTDQPQHF.